This note documents a single TCR beta chain sequence. With 4 bases clipped from V and 4 bases from J, the junction kept 9 bases outside the gene matches. Germline CDR1 MGHRA, CDR2 YSYEKL. The CDR3 is made up of 16 amino acids. The source of the sample is a study of blood T cell repertoires in COVID-19. The assay was immunoSEQ multiplex PCR, and TCRdb's table has in-frame clones only and misses some. The sample has about 300,000 clones; roughly 90% are singletons. V gene TRBV4-1 combines with J gene TRBJ1-2, with 10 bases identical to TRBD1. The sample was peripheral blood. The sequence was obtained from a man younger than 30 who had recovered from COVID-19. Here the CDR3 DNA reads TGCGCCAGCAGCCCTACCTCAGGACAGGGGGTCTATGGCTACACCTTC. Translated, it gives CASSPTSGQGVYGYTF.